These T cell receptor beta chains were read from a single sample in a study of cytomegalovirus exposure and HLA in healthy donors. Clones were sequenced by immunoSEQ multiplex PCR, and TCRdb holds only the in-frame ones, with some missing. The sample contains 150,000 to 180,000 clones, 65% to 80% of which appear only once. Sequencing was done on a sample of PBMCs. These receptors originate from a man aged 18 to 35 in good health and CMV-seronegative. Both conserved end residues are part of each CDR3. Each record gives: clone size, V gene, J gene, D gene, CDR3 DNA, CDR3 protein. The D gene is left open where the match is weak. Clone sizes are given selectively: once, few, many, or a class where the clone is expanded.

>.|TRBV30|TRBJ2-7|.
TGTGCCTGGAGTGTACAGGCTAGCGAGCAGTACTTC
CAWSVQASEQYF
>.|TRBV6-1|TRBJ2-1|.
TGTGCCAGCAGTGAAGGGAGGGCCTTTAACAATGAGCAGTTCTTC
CASSEGRAFNNEQFF
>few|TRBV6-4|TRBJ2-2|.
TGTGCCAGCAGTGACTCCCCAGGAGGCACCGGGGAGCTGTTTTTT
CASSDSPGGTGELFF
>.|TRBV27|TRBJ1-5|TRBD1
TGTGCCAGCAGTCCCCAAACAGGGGGGAATCAGCCCCAGCATTTT
CASSPQTGGNQPQHF
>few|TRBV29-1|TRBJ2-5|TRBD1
TGCAGCGTCTCAACAGGGGGAGGAGAGACCCAGTACTTC
CSVSTGGGETQYF
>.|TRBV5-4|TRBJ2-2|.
TGTGCCAGCAGCTTACCTCAGGGAATAGGCAACACCGGGGAGCTGTTTTTT
CASSLPQGIGNTGELFF
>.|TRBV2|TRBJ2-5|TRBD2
TGTGCCAGCAGCCCCCCCCGGGGGGGCCGGGAGACCCAGTACTTC
CASSPPRGGRETQYF
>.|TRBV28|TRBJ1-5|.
TGTGCCAGCAGTACGCCTAGGCTGGGTGTCGATCAGCCCCAGCATTTT
CASSTPRLGVDQPQHF
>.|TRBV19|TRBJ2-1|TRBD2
TGTGCCAGTAGTATCGCTAGCGGGGGCCCCTCCTACAATGAGCAGTTCTTC
CASSIASGGPSYNEQFF
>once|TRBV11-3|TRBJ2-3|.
TGTGCCAGCAGCCGGGGGATAAATGAGGGCACAGATACGCAGTATTTT
CASSRGINEGTDTQYF
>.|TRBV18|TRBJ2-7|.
TGTGCCAGCTCACTACACAGGGACCCTACCTACGAGCAGTACTTC
CASSLHRDPTYEQYF
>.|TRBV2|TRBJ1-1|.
TGTGCCAGCAGTGATCAAAACACTGAAGCTTTCTTT
CASSDQNTEAFF
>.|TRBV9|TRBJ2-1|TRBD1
TGTGCCAGCAGCGTAGCTACTTGGGACAGGGGATATTATGGGCAGTTCTTC
CASSVATWDRGYYGQFF
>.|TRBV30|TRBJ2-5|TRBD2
TGTGCCTGGGGTTCTAGCGGGGGGGTTCAGACCCAGTACTTC
CAWGSSGGVQTQYF
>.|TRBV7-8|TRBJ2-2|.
TGTGCCAGCAGCCCTGGACAAGCGAACACCGGGGAGCTGTTTTTT
CASSPGQANTGELFF
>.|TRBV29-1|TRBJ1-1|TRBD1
TGCAGCGTGGAGACAGGGGACACTGAAGCTTTCTTT
CSVETGDTEAFF
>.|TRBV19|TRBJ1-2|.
TGTGCCAGTAGTGCACAGATTAACTATGGCTACACCTTC
CASSAQINYGYTF
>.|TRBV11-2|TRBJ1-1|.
TGTGCCAGCAGCTCCTACAGGGTGAACACTGAAGCTTTCTTT
CASSSYRVNTEAFF
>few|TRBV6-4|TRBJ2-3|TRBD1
TGTGCCAGCAGTGACGGGTCAGGGGGCTCCACAGATACGCAGTATTTT
CASSDGSGGSTDTQYF
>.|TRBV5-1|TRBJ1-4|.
TGCGCCAGCAGCCTCCACGTTGAGAATGAAAAACTGTTTTTT
CASSLHVENEKLFF
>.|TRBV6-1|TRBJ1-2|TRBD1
TGTGCCAGCAGGGGACAGGGGGCGAGTAACTATGGCTACACCTTC
CASRGQGASNYGYTF
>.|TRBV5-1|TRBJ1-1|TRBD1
TGCGCCAGCAGCCCAGGAGCCGGGACAGGGACTGAAGCTTTCTTT
CASSPGAGTGTEAFF
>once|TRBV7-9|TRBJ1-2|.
TGTGCCAGCAGCTCAGGACAGAACTATGGCTACACCTTC
CASSSGQNYGYTF
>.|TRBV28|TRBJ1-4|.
TGTGCCAGCAGTTCTTCAGGGGCGGAGGATAATGAAAAACTGTTTTTT
CASSSSGAEDNEKLFF
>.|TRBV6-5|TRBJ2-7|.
TGTGCCAGCAGTTATTCCAGCTCCTACGAGCAGTACTTC
CASSYSSSYEQYF
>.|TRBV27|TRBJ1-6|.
TGTGCCAGCAGCCCTCCGGGAGCCGCGGCCCTCCACTTT
CASSPPGAAALHF
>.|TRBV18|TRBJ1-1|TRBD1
TGTGCCAGCTCACGGAACGGACAGGGAGAAAGCGGCGCTGAAGCTTTCTTT
CASSRNGQGESGAEAFF
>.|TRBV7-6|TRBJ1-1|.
TGTGCCAGCAGCCCGCTCCAGGGTGCCTGGACTGAAGCTTTCTTT
CASSPLQGAWTEAFF
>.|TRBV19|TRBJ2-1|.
TGTGCCAGTAGCATTCAGGGTGGCGTGTACAATGAGCAGTTCTTC
CASSIQGGVYNEQFF
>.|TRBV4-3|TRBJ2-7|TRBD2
TGCGCCAGCAGCCAAGACACCAGCGGGGGTGCCTCCTACGAGCAGTACTTC
CASSQDTSGGASYEQYF
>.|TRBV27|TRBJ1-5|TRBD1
TGTGCCAGCAGTTTACGGGGACAGGGCAATCAGCCCCAGCATTTT
CASSLRGQGNQPQHF
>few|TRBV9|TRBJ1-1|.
TGTGCCAGCAGCGTACTAAACGGGGTTCAGGACACTGAAGCTTTCTTT
CASSVLNGVQDTEAFF
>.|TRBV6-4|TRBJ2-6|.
TGTGCCAGCAGTTGGAATACTGAGGCCAACGGCCTGACTTTC
CASSWNTEANGLTF
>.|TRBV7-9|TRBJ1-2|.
TGTGCCAGCAGCTCAGGACCTCGGGGAGACCACTATGGCTACACCTTC
CASSSGPRGDHYGYTF
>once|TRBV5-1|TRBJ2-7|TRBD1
TGCGCCAGCTCTACCCCGACAGGGGGAACCTACGAGCAGTACTTC
CASSTPTGGTYEQYF
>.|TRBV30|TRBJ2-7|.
TGTGCCTTCCTGGACTGGGTAACCTACGAGCAGTACTTC
CAFLDWVTYEQYF
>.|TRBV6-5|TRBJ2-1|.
TGTGCCAGCGGGGGGAAAGGTAGTACAAGGAATGAGCAGTTCTTC
CASGGKGSTRNEQFF
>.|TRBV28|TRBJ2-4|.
TGTGCCAGCAGTCCCGATCTATGGGGGGACATTCAGTACTTC
CASSPDLWGDIQYF
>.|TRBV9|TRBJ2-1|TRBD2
TGTGCCAGCAGCCCCGCGGGGGGCGACGGCTCCTACAATGAGCAGTTCTTC
CASSPAGGDGSYNEQFF
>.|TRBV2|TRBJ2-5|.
TGTGCCAGCAGTGGGGCAGGGTGGGAGACCCAGTACTTC
CASSGAGWETQYF
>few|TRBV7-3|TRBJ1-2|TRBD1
TGTGCCAGCAGCTCCGGGACAGGCAACTATGGCTACACCTTC
CASSSGTGNYGYTF
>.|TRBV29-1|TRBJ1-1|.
TGCAGCGTTACCGAGGTAGGACTGGGGGGAACTGAAGCTTTCTTT
CSVTEVGLGGTEAFF
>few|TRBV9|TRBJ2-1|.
TGTGCCAGCAGCCCCCGGACCAGCGGGCAGTTCTTC
CASSPRTSGQFF
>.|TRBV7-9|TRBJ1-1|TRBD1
TGTGCCAGCAGCTTTGTGACAGGGGTCCGCACTGAAGCTTTCTTT
CASSFVTGVRTEAFF
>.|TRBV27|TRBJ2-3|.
TGTGCCAGCAGTCCGGGACTTGGGGCGGGGACAGATACGCAGTATTTT
CASSPGLGAGTDTQYF
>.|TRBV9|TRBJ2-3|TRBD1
TGTGCCAGCAGCGCCACAGGGGTCCGCACAGATACGCAGTATTTT
CASSATGVRTDTQYF
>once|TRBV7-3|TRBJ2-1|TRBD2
TGTGCCAGCAGCTCCGCTAGCGGAAACAATGAGCAGTTCTTC
CASSSASGNNEQFF
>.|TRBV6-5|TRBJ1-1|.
TGTGCCAGCAGTTACTCACCACTGCTCACTGAAGCTTTCTTT
CASSYSPLLTEAFF